This is a list of T cell receptor beta chains from one sample in a study of OX40 agonist ivuxolimab in advanced cancers. Method: immunoSEQ multiplex PCR; TCRdb's copy keeps in-frame clones and lacks some. Counted here are some 130,000 clones, over 75% occurring once; the ten biggest clones make up roughly 0.99%. Sample: CD4+ or CD8+ T cells sorted from blood, taken in a trial of the OX40 agonist ivuxolimab. These receptors were collected from an adult with an advanced solid tumor such as melanoma, head and neck, liver or kidney cancer. Both conserved end residues are part of each CDR3. The D gene is left open where the match is weak. Clone size is not always given. Where it is, it says once, few, many or a class for expanded clones.

V gene: TRBV5-6; D gene: -; J gene: TRBJ2-7; clone size: -; CDR3 DNA: TGTGCCAGCAGTCCAGAGCTCTCCTACGAGCAGTACTTC; CDR3 protein: CASSPELSYEQYF
V gene: TRBV9; D gene: -; J gene: TRBJ2-1; clone size: -; CDR3 DNA: TGTGCCAGCAGCGGACGGGTCCGGGTGAATGAGCAGTTCTTC; CDR3 protein: CASSGRVRVNEQFF
V gene: TRBV27; D gene: -; J gene: TRBJ2-1; clone size: -; CDR3 DNA: TGTGCCAGCAGTTTATCAAATGAGCAGTTCTTC; CDR3 protein: CASSLSNEQFF
V gene: TRBV19; D gene: TRBD2; J gene: TRBJ2-1; clone size: -; CDR3 DNA: TGTGCCAGTACCTCCCGGGAGGCCGGAGTAAATGAGCAGTTCTTC; CDR3 protein: CASTSREAGVNEQFF
V gene: TRBV5-1; D gene: -; J gene: TRBJ2-3; clone size: -; CDR3 DNA: TGCGCCAGCACCCTCCTCGGGGCTAGCACAGATACGCAGTATTTT; CDR3 protein: CASTLLGASTDTQYF
V gene: TRBV11-2; D gene: -; J gene: TRBJ1-1; clone size: -; CDR3 DNA: TGTGCCAGCAGCCTCAGGGACATCGCGGTCGCTGAAGCTTTCTTT; CDR3 protein: CASSLRDIAVAEAFF
V gene: TRBV7-9; D gene: TRBD1; J gene: TRBJ1-6; clone size: -; CDR3 DNA: TGTGCCAGCAGCTTACTCCGGGACAGGGCTTCACCCCTCCACTTT; CDR3 protein: CASSLLRDRASPLHF
V gene: TRBV9; D gene: -; J gene: TRBJ2-6; clone size: -; CDR3 DNA: TGTGCCAGCAGCGTAGTAGAACAGGCCTCTGGGGCCAACGTCCTGACTTTC; CDR3 protein: CASSVVEQASGANVLTF
V gene: TRBV5-1; D gene: -; J gene: TRBJ2-7; clone size: -; CDR3 DNA: TGCGCCAGCAGCTTCCGGGACGGAAACTACGAGCAGTACTTC; CDR3 protein: CASSFRDGNYEQYF
V gene: TRBV5-4; D gene: TRBD2; J gene: TRBJ2-5; clone size: -; CDR3 DNA: TGTGCCAGCAGCCCGGGACTAGCGGGAGGGTACCAAGAGACCCAGTACTTC; CDR3 protein: CASSPGLAGGYQETQYF
V gene: TRBV10-3; D gene: TRBD1; J gene: TRBJ2-7; clone size: -; CDR3 DNA: TGTGCCATCAGTGAACCCGGACAGGGGATGTACGAGCAGTACTTC; CDR3 protein: CAISEPGQGMYEQYF
V gene: TRBV27; D gene: -; J gene: TRBJ1-1; clone size: -; CDR3 DNA: TGTGCCAGCCACTCCGGGACTCTGAACACTGAAGCTTTCTTT; CDR3 protein: CASHSGTLNTEAFF
V gene: TRBV19; D gene: -; J gene: TRBJ1-1; clone size: few; CDR3 DNA: TGTGCCAGTAGTCCAGACACCATGAACACTGAAGCTTTCTTT; CDR3 protein: CASSPDTMNTEAFF
V gene: TRBV5-1; D gene: -; J gene: TRBJ2-7; clone size: -; CDR3 DNA: TGCGCCAGCAGCTTAGAAGAAGGGGCCGAGCAGTACTTC; CDR3 protein: CASSLEEGAEQYF
V gene: TRBV7-9; D gene: -; J gene: TRBJ2-7; clone size: -; CDR3 DNA: TGTGCCAGCAGCTCAGTAGAGGGGGGCTACGAGCAGTACTTC; CDR3 protein: CASSSVEGGYEQYF
V gene: TRBV18; D gene: TRBD2; J gene: TRBJ2-1; clone size: -; CDR3 DNA: TGTGCCAGCTCCCTAGGACTAGCGGGAGTGGAGCAGTTCTTC; CDR3 protein: CASSLGLAGVEQFF
V gene: TRBV6-5; D gene: TRBD1; J gene: TRBJ1-5; clone size: -; CDR3 DNA: TGTGCCAGCAGCCGGGACAGCCATCAGCCCCAGCATTTT; CDR3 protein: CASSRDSHQPQHF
V gene: TRBV19; D gene: -; J gene: TRBJ1-5; clone size: once; CDR3 DNA: TGTGCCAGTAGCATAAAGGGCGTAAGTCAGCCCCAGCATTTT; CDR3 protein: CASSIKGVSQPQHF
V gene: TRBV5-8; D gene: TRBD1; J gene: TRBJ2-7; clone size: -; CDR3 DNA: TGTGCCAGCAGCTCCCCCGGGACAGGTGACGAGCAGTACTTC; CDR3 protein: CASSSPGTGDEQYF
V gene: TRBV5-4; D gene: -; J gene: TRBJ2-7; clone size: once; CDR3 DNA: TGTGCCAGCAGCCCAACCCCAGACTATGTGGGACTCCTGGACTACGAGCAGTACTTC; CDR3 protein: CASSPTPDYVGLLDYEQYF
V gene: TRBV5-4; D gene: TRBD2; J gene: TRBJ2-1; clone size: -; CDR3 DNA: TGTGCCAGCAGCCTGCCACTAGCGGCTTCCTACAATGAGCAGTTCTTC; CDR3 protein: CASSLPLAASYNEQFF
V gene: TRBV5-4; D gene: -; J gene: TRBJ2-5; clone size: once; CDR3 DNA: TGTGCCAGCAGCTTGTCGGAGGGCGTACAAGAGACCCAGTACTTC; CDR3 protein: CASSLSEGVQETQYF
V gene: TRBV7-8; D gene: -; J gene: TRBJ1-1; clone size: -; CDR3 DNA: TGTGCCAGCAGCTTCGACAGTCAAAGGGCGACTGAAGCTTTCTTT; CDR3 protein: CASSFDSQRATEAFF
V gene: TRBV5-1; D gene: TRBD2; J gene: TRBJ2-1; clone size: -; CDR3 DNA: TGCGCCAGCAGTGGCGGGAGACACAATGAGCAGTTCTTC; CDR3 protein: CASSGGRHNEQFF
V gene: TRBV5-6; D gene: TRBD2; J gene: TRBJ2-3; clone size: -; CDR3 DNA: TGTGCCAGCAACCCCTTCCTAGCGGGAGTTGGAACAGATACGCAGTATTTT; CDR3 protein: CASNPFLAGVGTDTQYF
V gene: TRBV27; D gene: TRBD1; J gene: TRBJ2-7; clone size: once; CDR3 DNA: TGTGCCAGCAGCGCCGGGACAGGGACCTACGAGCAGTACTTC; CDR3 protein: CASSAGTGTYEQYF
V gene: TRBV14; D gene: TRBD2; J gene: TRBJ2-7; clone size: -; CDR3 DNA: TGTGCCAGCAGCCAATCGCTAGCGGGAGAGCAGTACTTC; CDR3 protein: CASSQSLAGEQYF
V gene: TRBV18; D gene: -; J gene: TRBJ2-4; clone size: once; CDR3 DNA: TGTGCCAGCTCACCCATGGGCGGAGCTCAAGACATTCAGTACTTC; CDR3 protein: CASSPMGGAQDIQYF
V gene: TRBV5-6; D gene: TRBD1; J gene: TRBJ1-2; clone size: -; CDR3 DNA: TGTGCCAGCGGAACAGGGGGAAGAGGCTACACCTTC; CDR3 protein: CASGTGGRGYTF
V gene: TRBV15; D gene: -; J gene: TRBJ1-3; clone size: once; CDR3 DNA: TGTGCCACCAGCAGAGAAACCTCTGGAAACACCATATATTTT; CDR3 protein: CATSRETSGNTIYF
V gene: TRBV28; D gene: -; J gene: TRBJ2-7; clone size: -; CDR3 DNA: TGTGCCAGCAGTTTGGCGGGACCCCACGAGCAGTACTTC; CDR3 protein: CASSLAGPHEQYF
V gene: TRBV10-3; D gene: -; J gene: TRBJ2-5; clone size: -; CDR3 DNA: TGTGCCATCAGTGCTCCCGGAGAGCGCGGCGAAGAGACCCAGTACTTC; CDR3 protein: CAISAPGERGEETQYF
V gene: TRBV11-3; D gene: -; J gene: TRBJ1-2; clone size: -; CDR3 DNA: TGTGCCAGCAGCTTAGAGGGCGGACGGAGCTACACCTTC; CDR3 protein: CASSLEGGRSYTF
V gene: TRBV18; D gene: -; J gene: TRBJ2-1; clone size: -; CDR3 DNA: TGTGCCAGCTCACCATGGCCAAAAGAGCAGTTCTTC; CDR3 protein: CASSPWPKEQFF
V gene: TRBV5-1; D gene: TRBD2; J gene: TRBJ2-3; clone size: -; CDR3 DNA: TGCGCCAGCAGCCCTCCGACTAGCGGATACACAGATACGCAGTATTTT; CDR3 protein: CASSPPTSGYTDTQYF
V gene: TRBV10-1; D gene: TRBD2; J gene: TRBJ2-5; clone size: -; CDR3 DNA: TGCGCCAGCAGTGAGGGAGTCGGGAGCGGGGCCTACCAAGAGACCCAGTACTTC; CDR3 protein: CASSEGVGSGAYQETQYF
V gene: TRBV27; D gene: TRBD1; J gene: TRBJ1-2; clone size: -; CDR3 DNA: TGTGCCAGCAGTTCTGCTTTTAGGGGACAGCTAGGTGGCTACACCTTC; CDR3 protein: CASSSAFRGQLGGYTF
V gene: TRBV5-1; D gene: TRBD2; J gene: TRBJ2-3; clone size: -; CDR3 DNA: TGCGCCAGCAGCCCGGGACTAGCGGGAGGTACAGATACGCAGTATTTT; CDR3 protein: CASSPGLAGGTDTQYF
V gene: TRBV4-3; D gene: TRBD2; J gene: TRBJ2-7; clone size: once; CDR3 DNA: TGCGCCAGCAGCCCAGGACTAGCGGTCGCCTACGAGCAGTACTTC; CDR3 protein: CASSPGLAVAYEQYF
V gene: TRBV15; D gene: -; J gene: TRBJ1-4; clone size: -; CDR3 DNA: TGTGCCACCAGCAGAGATCGCCCAGGGTGGTATGAAAAACTGTTTTTT; CDR3 protein: CATSRDRPGWYEKLFF
V gene: TRBV6-6; D gene: -; J gene: TRBJ1-5; clone size: -; CDR3 DNA: TGTGCCAGCGGGTCAGGGAATCAGCCCCAGCATTTT; CDR3 protein: CASGSGNQPQHF
V gene: TRBV27; D gene: -; J gene: TRBJ1-1; clone size: -; CDR3 DNA: TGTGCCAGCAGTTTATTACACGCTACAACAGAAGCTTTCTTT; CDR3 protein: CASSLLHATTEAFF
V gene: TRBV18; D gene: -; J gene: TRBJ1-5; clone size: -; CDR3 DNA: TGTGCCAGCTCACCTCCAGGTTCCGCAAATCAGCCCCAGCATTTT; CDR3 protein: CASSPPGSANQPQHF
V gene: TRBV9; D gene: -; J gene: TRBJ1-5; clone size: -; CDR3 DNA: TGTGCCAGCAGCGTAGCGGCAGGGACTCAGCCCCAGCATTTT; CDR3 protein: CASSVAAGTQPQHF
V gene: TRBV28; D gene: TRBD1; J gene: TRBJ1-1; clone size: -; CDR3 DNA: TGTGCCAGCAGTACGACAGGGGGCACTGAAGCTTTCTTT; CDR3 protein: CASSTTGGTEAFF
V gene: TRBV2; D gene: TRBD2; J gene: TRBJ2-1; clone size: -; CDR3 DNA: TGTGCCAGCAGGGGACTAGCGAACGGAGGCAATGAGCAGTTCTTC; CDR3 protein: CASRGLANGGNEQFF
V gene: TRBV18; D gene: -; J gene: TRBJ1-5; clone size: -; CDR3 DNA: TGTGCCAGCTCACCAGAGGGGGGCATTAACAATCAGCCCCAGCATTTT; CDR3 protein: CASSPEGGINNQPQHF
V gene: TRBV5-1; D gene: -; J gene: TRBJ2-3; clone size: -; CDR3 DNA: TGCGCCAGCACCTTGGGGGCTAGCGGCACAGATACGCAGTATTTT; CDR3 protein: CASTLGASGTDTQYF
V gene: TRBV18; D gene: -; J gene: TRBJ1-5; clone size: -; CDR3 DNA: TGTGCCAGTAGTCAGGAGGATCAGCCCCAGCATTTT; CDR3 protein: CASSQEDQPQHF
V gene: TRBV6-5; D gene: -; J gene: TRBJ1-1; clone size: -; CDR3 DNA: TGTGCCAGCAGTCGCGAGGTTGCAATGAACACTGAAGCTTTCTTT; CDR3 protein: CASSREVAMNTEAFF
V gene: TRBV2; D gene: -; J gene: TRBJ2-3; clone size: -; CDR3 DNA: TGTGCCAGCAGTGAAGGGGGAGATACGCAGTATTTT; CDR3 protein: CASSEGGDTQYF
V gene: TRBV7-3; D gene: TRBD2; J gene: TRBJ2-1; clone size: -; CDR3 DNA: TGTGCCAGCAGCTTAAGAGCTAGCGGGAGCAGCAATGAGCAGTTCTTC; CDR3 protein: CASSLRASGSSNEQFF
V gene: TRBV7-3; D gene: -; J gene: TRBJ2-3; clone size: -; CDR3 DNA: TGTGCCAGCAGCTTATATGGCGGGTCCGGCACAGATACGCAGTATTTT; CDR3 protein: CASSLYGGSGTDTQYF
V gene: TRBV13; D gene: -; J gene: TRBJ2-3; clone size: -; CDR3 DNA: TGTGCCAGCAGCTTAGAGGGGATGACAGATACGCAGTATTTT; CDR3 protein: CASSLEGMTDTQYF
V gene: TRBV9; D gene: TRBD2; J gene: TRBJ2-1; clone size: -; CDR3 DNA: TGTGCCAGCAGCTGGCAAGCGGGATCCAGCAATGAGCAGTTCTTC; CDR3 protein: CASSWQAGSSNEQFF